The rows below give T cell receptor beta chains drawn from one sample of a study of blood T cell repertoires in COVID-19. Libraries were prepared by immunoSEQ multiplex PCR; TCRdb keeps only in-frame clonotypes and omits some of them. This sample has a few hundred thousand clones, with around nine tenths found just once. Sequenced material: PBMCs or T cells enriched from blood (not recorded which). These receptors all stem from a woman under 30 who had recovered from COVID-19. The CDR3 runs from the conserved cysteine through the conserved F or W. Each record gives: J gene, clone size, D gene, V gene, CDR3 protein, CDR3 DNA. The D gene is left open where the match is weak. The size of a clone is reported for some rows only, either as once, few or many, or as a class for expanded clones.

J: TRBJ2-7; size: .; D: .; V: TRBV19; CDR3: CASTPDDRLDEQYF; DNA: TGTGCCAGTACCCCAGACGACAGGTTGGACGAGCAGTACTTC
J: TRBJ2-1; size: once; D: TRBD1; V: TRBV18; CDR3: CASSLYHATGGYNEQFF; DNA: TGTGCCAGCTCCCTATATCATGCGACAGGGGGGTACAATGAGCAGTTCTTC
J: TRBJ2-7; size: .; D: .; V: TRBV2; CDR3: CASSGTRNRGPFYEQYF; DNA: TGTGCCAGCAGCGGGACTAGAAACAGGGGACCTTTCTACGAGCAGTACTTC
J: TRBJ1-3; size: .; D: TRBD1; V: TRBV5-1; CDR3: CASKGQGNTIYF; DNA: TGCGCCAGCAAGGGACAGGGAAACACCATATATTTT
J: TRBJ2-7; size: .; D: TRBD1; V: TRBV5-1; CDR3: CASSFTGASSYEQYF; DNA: TGCGCCAGCAGTTTCACAGGGGCGTCGTCCTACGAGCAGTACTTC
J: TRBJ1-2; size: .; D: TRBD1; V: TRBV27; CDR3: CASSPRGRLDYGYTF; DNA: TGTGCCAGCAGTCCCAGGGGGCGGCTTGACTATGGCTACACCTTC
J: TRBJ1-2; size: .; D: TRBD1; V: TRBV6-4; CDR3: CASSDRPRGHLRQGYTF; DNA: TGTGCCAGCAGCGATCGGCCCAGGGGGCATCTGAGGCAGGGCTACACCTTC
J: TRBJ1-5; size: .; D: .; V: TRBV18; CDR3: CASSPPQGGNQPQHF; DNA: TGTGCCAGCTCACCACCGCAGGGAGGTAATCAGCCCCAGCATTTT
J: TRBJ1-3; size: .; D: .; V: TRBV4-1; CDR3: CASKGDLSSTIYF; DNA: TGCGCCAGCAAGGGGGACCTGTCAAGCACCATATATTTT
J: TRBJ2-1; size: .; D: TRBD2; V: TRBV15; CDR3: CATRPSGGVYNEQFF; DNA: TGTGCCACCAGACCTAGCGGGGGGGTTTACAATGAGCAGTTCTTC
J: TRBJ1-4; size: .; D: TRBD1; V: TRBV19; CDR3: CASSIVVRGRLDEKLFF; DNA: TGTGCCAGTAGTATAGTGGTCAGGGGGCGCTTGGATGAAAAACTGTTTTTT
J: TRBJ1-4; size: few; D: TRBD1; V: TRBV6-5; CDR3: CASSRTGDNEKLFF; DNA: TGTGCCAGCAGCAGGACAGGGGATAATGAAAAACTGTTTTTT
J: TRBJ1-1; size: few; D: .; V: TRBV6-5; CDR3: CASSYSYERGTEAFF; DNA: TGTGCCAGCAGTTACTCATACGAGCGGGGCACTGAAGCTTTCTTT
J: TRBJ1-2; size: .; D: .; V: TRBV7-6; CDR3: CASSLSGVDGYTF; DNA: TGTGCCAGCAGCTTATCGGGGGTAGATGGCTACACCTTC
J: TRBJ1-1; size: .; D: .; V: TRBV7-8; CDR3: CASSPGRTHNTEAFF; DNA: TGTGCCAGCAGCCCTGGTAGGACACATAACACTGAAGCTTTCTTT
J: TRBJ1-5; size: .; D: .; V: TRBV13; CDR3: CASSLGLTEVNQPQHF; DNA: TGTGCCAGCAGCTTAGGCCTAACGGAGGTCAATCAGCCCCAGCATTTT
J: TRBJ1-2; size: .; D: TRBD1; V: TRBV7-8; CDR3: CASSPTGAGGYTF; DNA: TGTGCCAGCAGCCCAACAGGGGCGGGTGGCTACACCTTC
J: TRBJ2-3; size: .; D: .; V: TRBV19; CDR3: CASSINMGLIDTQYF; DNA: TGTGCCAGTAGTATAAACATGGGACTGATTGATACGCAGTATTTT
J: TRBJ2-7; size: .; D: TRBD2; V: TRBV27; CDR3: CASSLFPGLAGGPAYEQYF; DNA: TGTGCCAGCAGTTTGTTTCCGGGACTAGCGGGGGGGCCCGCCTACGAGCAGTACTTC
J: TRBJ1-6; size: once; D: TRBD1; V: TRBV6-6; CDR3: CASRSGTGVSPLHF; DNA: TGTGCCAGCAGATCGGGGACAGGGGTTTCACCCCTCCACTTT
J: TRBJ1-3; size: .; D: .; V: TRBV7-9; CDR3: CASSLGGLFSGNTIYF; DNA: TGTGCCAGCAGCTTGGGGGGGCTTTTCTCTGGAAACACCATATATTTT
J: TRBJ1-3; size: .; D: TRBD1; V: TRBV6-5; CDR3: CASSYGTGSSGNTIYF; DNA: TGTGCCAGCAGTTACGGGACAGGGTCGTCTGGAAACACCATATATTTT